Listed here are 2 T cell receptor beta chains from one sample, sequenced in a study of T-cell memory formation after mild COVID-19. Each CDR3 protein is one row after TCRdb ran MiXCR on the 5' RACE reads. The sample records some 120,000 distinct CDR3 sequences, approximately 6.3% being singletons. The sample consisted of PBMCs or a T cell subset sorted from them (not recorded which). The origin of the receptors is an adult woman who had mild COVID-19 (a few samples of this study predate the infection). Cell type and time point are not known.

The sample holds a few counts of this clonotype. J is TRBJ1-5 and V is TRBV11-2, with D possibly being TRBD1 (6 bases). Germline V lookup: CDR1 SGHAT, CDR2 FQNNGV. This CDR3 comprises 15 residues. The V end was cut by 3 bases, the J end by 5 bases, with 14 bases between. In DNA form, the CDR3 reads TGTGCCAGCAGCTTGTATCAGGGGATAGATCAGCCCCAGCATTTT. This translates into CASSLYQGIDQPQHF.

This clonotype was observed a handful of times. The chain has TRBV19 and TRBJ1-5; D gene ambiguous. The CDR3 extends over 13 amino acids. Trimming shortened V by 4 bases and J by 0 bases, and 4 bases separated the two germline ends. Germline CDR1 is LNHDA and CDR2 is SQIVND (reference sequence). In nucleotides, the CDR3 is TGTGCCAGTAGTACTATTAGCAATCAGCCCCAGCATTTT. It yields the protein CASSTISNQPQHF.